This is a list of T cell receptor beta chains from one sample in a study of response to subunit inactivated influenza vaccine. Using its own MiXCR run on the RT-PCR reads, TCRdb lists one record per CDR3 protein. Of over 450,000 distinct CDR3 sequences listed, approximately 13% are singletons. The sequenced sample was PBMCs from blood, obtained about 40 days after vaccination. These receptors all stem from a man aged 45-60 years who received an inactivated influenza vaccine. Each CDR3 is given with its conserved first and last residue. Each record gives: D gene, clone size, V gene, J gene, CDR3 DNA, CDR3 protein. D genes are given only for firm matches. Rows may omit the clone size; those that give it use once, few, many or a size class.

NA,few,TRBV15,TRBJ2-1,TGTGCCACCAGCAGAGATATTGGGGAGTTCCCCCCCAATGAGCAGTTCTTC,CATSRDIGEFPPNEQFF
NA,few,TRBV4-3,TRBJ2-2,TGCGCCAGCAGCCAAGCCGCTAGCCCCGGCACCGGGGAGCTGTTTTTT,CASSQAASPGTGELFF
NA,NA,TRBV7-9,TRBJ2-3,TGTGCCAGCAGCCAACAGGGAGGGAGGACAGATACGCAGTATTTT,CASSQQGGRTDTQYF
NA,few,TRBV24-1,TRBJ2-6,TGTGCCACCAGTGATTCCTCAGGTACCGGGGCCAACGTCCTGACTTTC,CATSDSSGTGANVLTF
TRBD2,NA,TRBV6-2/TRBV6-3,TRBJ2-3,TGTGCCAGCAGTTACTCGACTAGCGGGAGCTCCACCGCGGCAGATACGCAGTATTTT,CASSYSTSGSSTAADTQYF
NA,many,TRBV7-2,TRBJ2-7,TGTGCCAGCAGCTTACCGGAGACCTACGAGCAGTACTTC,CASSLPETYEQYF
TRBD1,many,TRBV5-1,TRBJ2-3,TGCGCCAGCAGGGGACAGGGTGAAGATACGCAGTATTTT,CASRGQGEDTQYF
TRBD1,few,TRBV11-1,TRBJ2-7,TGTGCCAGCAGCCCGAGTTGGGGTACGGGACAGGCGGTATACGAGCAGTACTTC,CASSPSWGTGQAVYEQYF
NA,few,TRBV7-2,TRBJ2-2,TGTGCCAGCAGCATAGAGGGCAGTACGAACACCGGGGAGCTGTTTTTT,CASSIEGSTNTGELFF
TRBD2,NA,TRBV7-2,TRBJ2-1,TGTGCCAGCAGCTTAGTTAGCGGGGGGCGGGGTGAGCAGTTCTTC,CASSLVSGGRGEQFF
NA,NA,TRBV28,TRBJ2-2,TGTGCCAGCAGTTCCCCAGGGGAGAACGGGGAGCTGTTTTTT,CASSSPGENGELFF
NA,few,TRBV27,TRBJ2-1,TGTGCCAGCAGGGGACAGCAACTAGCGCGAGCCTACAATGAGCAGTTCTTC,CASRGQQLARAYNEQFF
NA,few,TRBV7-6,TRBJ2-7,TGTGCCAGCAGCCCCCGGACAGCGACGGGAGCCTACGAGCAGTACTTC,CASSPRTATGAYEQYF
TRBD1,few,TRBV6-1,TRBJ1-1,TGTGCCAGCAGTCCCTCCGCGACAGGGGTTACTGAAGCTTTCTTT,CASSPSATGVTEAFF
TRBD2,NA,TRBV7-8,TRBJ2-5,TGTGCCAGCAGCTCGAAGGTTCTACTAGCGGGAGGAGGGTCCCAGTACTTC,CASSSKVLLAGGGSQYF
NA,NA,TRBV7-2,TRBJ2-7,TGTGCCAGCAGTTCAGGTGGGGGCAGTACCTCCTACGAGCAGTACTTC,CASSSGGGSTSYEQYF
NA,few,TRBV7-8,TRBJ1-1,TGTGCCAGCAGCTTAGAGCCAGGGTTCACTGAAGCTTTCTTT,CASSLEPGFTEAFF
TRBD2,few,TRBV7-8,TRBJ2-3,TGTGCCAGCAGCTTAGCGCGAGCGGGGGGGCCATCGACAGATACGCAGTATTTT,CASSLARAGGPSTDTQYF
NA,many,TRBV4-3,TRBJ1-5,TGCGCCAGCAGCCAAGAAACACGAGGCCAGCCCCAGCATTTT,CASSQETRGQPQHF
NA,NA,TRBV7-9,TRBJ2-3,TGTGCCAGCAACCTAGTCGGGGGAGAGGCAGATACGCAGTATTTT,CASNLVGGEADTQYF
NA,NA,TRBV29-1,TRBJ2-1,TGCAGCGTGGATGGACGGTTGAATGAGCAGTTCTTC,CSVDGRLNEQFF
TRBD2,few,TRBV9,TRBJ2-2,TGTGCCAGCAGCGTCCTTAGCGGGAGGAACACCGGGGAGCTGTTTTTT,CASSVLSGRNTGELFF
NA,few,TRBV29-1,TRBJ2-3,TGCAGCGTTGTTCCGCAGGCAGGCACAGATACGCAGTATTTT,CSVVPQAGTDTQYF
NA,NA,TRBV27,TRBJ2-5,TGTGCCAGCAGATCGGTGGAGGTTTGGGAGACCCAGTACTTC,CASRSVEVWETQYF
TRBD2,few,TRBV6-2/TRBV6-3,TRBJ2-3,TGTGCCAGCAGTACAAACCTCCGACTAGCGGAGCGCACAGATACGCAGTATTTT,CASSTNLRLAERTDTQYF
NA,NA,TRBV9,TRBJ1-3,TGTGCCAGCAGCGCCACGACCGTACCCTCTGGAAACACCATATATTTT,CASSATTVPSGNTIYF
NA,NA,TRBV12-3/TRBV12-4,TRBJ2-6,TGTGCAAAAACTAGCTCTGGGGCCAACGTCCTGACTTTC,CAKTSSGANVLTF
NA,few,TRBV7-2,TRBJ2-2,TGTGCCAGCAGTAATCTGGGACTCATCACCGGGGAGCTGTTTTTT,CASSNLGLITGELFF
TRBD1,few,TRBV6-5,TRBJ1-6,TGTGCCAGCAGTTTTCTCGGACAGGGATCACCCCTCCACTTT,CASSFLGQGSPLHF
NA,NA,TRBV9,TRBJ2-1,TGTGCCAGCAGCGTAGTACCGGGGCCAACCTACAATGAGCAGTTCTTC,CASSVVPGPTYNEQFF
NA,NA,TRBV12-3/TRBV12-4,TRBJ2-7,TGTGCCAGCGGCTGGGGGAACGAGCAGTACTTC,CASGWGNEQYF
NA,many,TRBV29-1,TRBJ2-7,TGCAGCGCTAAAGGGGGGGGAAGCTCCTACGAGCAGTACTTC,CSAKGGGSSYEQYF
NA,NA,TRBV4-3,TRBJ1-1,TGCGCCAGCAGCCAACTCCGCCTCGAGAACACTGAAGCTTTCTTT,CASSQLRLENTEAFF
NA,many,TRBV29-1,TRBJ2-1,TGCAGCGTCACCTCTAGCGCGAGGGGTGAGCAGTTCTTC,CSVTSSARGEQFF
NA,NA,TRBV7-8,TRBJ2-4,TGTGCCAGCAGCTTAGTGGGTGTCCTACCGGGCAAAAACATTCAGTACTTC,CASSLVGVLPGKNIQYF
NA,many,TRBV12-3/TRBV12-4,TRBJ1-5,TGTGCCAGCAGCGTGGCAGTCGGGATTTTTGAAGATCAGCCCCAGCATTTT,CASSVAVGIFEDQPQHF
NA,NA,TRBV5-1,TRBJ2-7,TGCGACAGCAGCTTGGCCGCAGGGCGGCAGAGCTCCTACGAGCAGTACTTC,CDSSLAAGRQSSYEQYF
NA,many,TRBV11-2,TRBJ2-7,TGTGCCAGCAGGGGGTCAAGGAGACGCTCCTACGAGCAGTACTTC,CASRGSRRRSYEQYF
NA,few,TRBV7-8,TRBJ1-5,TGTGCCAGCAGCTTAGGTCAGACCTATAGCAATCAGCCCCAGCATTTT,CASSLGQTYSNQPQHF
NA,few,TRBV4-1,TRBJ1-5,TGCGCCAGCAGCCAAGGAGGTTATAGCAATCAGCCCCAGCATTTT,CASSQGGYSNQPQHF
TRBD2,many,TRBV6-4,TRBJ2-1,TGTGCCAGCAGTATAGGGACTAGCGGTTACAATGAGCAGTTCTTC,CASSIGTSGYNEQFF
TRBD2,few,TRBV20-1,TRBJ2-5,TGCAGTGCTAGAGATTTAATAGCGGGAGTTGAGACCCAGTACTTC,CSARDLIAGVETQYF